The next 10 T cell receptor beta chains were all read from a single sample in a study of blood T cell repertoires in COVID-19. Clones were sequenced by immunoSEQ multiplex PCR, and TCRdb holds only the in-frame ones, with some missing. The sample contains roughly 70,000 clones, roughly 88% of which appear only once. Input material: peripheral blood. These receptors were obtained from a man over 45 with COVID-19, enrolled during active disease.

The CDR3 here is CASSWGHNTEAFF. In DNA form, the CDR3 reads TGTGCCAGCAGCTGGGGACACAACACTGAAGCTTTCTTT. The rearrangement links TRBV5-5 to TRBJ1-1; D may be TRBD1 (6 bases). The V end was cut by 3 bases, the J end by 2 bases, with 8 bases between. The CDR3 has 13 residues. Germline V gene sequence: CDR1 SGHKS, CDR2 YYEKEE (reference sequence).

This chain joins TRBV4-3 and TRBJ2-3, with 7 bases fitting TRBD1. Germline V gene lookup returns CDR1 LGHNA and CDR2 YSLEER. The CDR3 covers 15 residues. V dropped 0 bases and J dropped 2; count of bases not matched to a gene: 2. CDR3 region: CASSQEGTVTDTQYF. The CDR3 DNA follows: TGCGCCAGCAGCCAAGAGGGGACAGTCACAGATACGCAGTATTTT.

The gene calls are TRBV5-6 and TRBJ2-2; D is possibly TRBD1 (5 bases). CDR1 is SGHDT and CDR2 is YYEEEE in the germline V gene. Trimming pared 2 bases from V and 4 bases from J, leaving 12 bases between. This CDR3 region has 15 residues. CDR3 nucleotide sequence: TGTGCCAGCAGCTTCCTCCTCGACAGCACCGGGGAGCTGTTTTTT. Amino acid sequence: CASSFLLDSTGELFF.

V gene TRBV5-1 combines with J gene TRBJ2-5; maybe TRBD1 (7 bases). CDR1 is SGHRS, CDR2 YFSETQ, per germline. The CDR3 is 13 amino acids. Trimming took 4 bases from V and 5 from J, leaving 12 bases between them. CDR3 coding DNA: TGCGCCAGCAGCGCAGGGGGGTCGGAGACCCAGTACTTC. Amino acid sequence: CASSAGGSETQYF. The whole variable domain, filled in from reference TRBV5-1 and TRBJ2-5, reads KAGVTQTPRYLIKTRGQQVTLSCSPISGHRSVSWYQQTPGQGLQFLFEYFSETQRNKGNFPGRFSGRQFSNSRSEMNVSTLELGDSALYLCASSAGGSETQYFGPGTRLLVL.

The chain couples TRBV27 to TRBJ1-2, with D tentatively TRBD1 (5 bases). Looked up from germline, CDR1 is MNHEY and CDR2 is SMNVEV (reference sequence). V was pared by 2 bases and J by 8 bases, with 12 bases between. The CDR3 runs to 13 residues. The CDR3 region has the DNA TGTGCCAGCAGTTTAGTCAGGGAGGGAGGCTACACCTTC. Translating gives CASSLVREGGYTF.

The V and J genes are TRBV9 and TRBJ1-3; 8 positions agree with TRBD1. The length of the CDR3 is 18 residues. With 0 bases clipped from V and 0 bases from J, the junction kept 8 bases outside the gene matches. Germline assignment: CDR1 SGDLS and CDR2 YYNGEE. CDR3 loop: CASSVAPTGGNSGNTIYF. The CDR3 coding sequence is TGTGCCAGCAGCGTAGCCCCCACAGGGGGGAACTCTGGAAACACCATATATTTT.

The chain recombines TRBV30 with TRBJ1-6; D is uncertain. Germline values: CDR1 GTSNPN, CDR2 SVGIG (reference sequence). The CDR3 consists of 14 residues. Trimming cost V 4 bases and J 2 bases, with 9 bases left between them. The CDR3 sequence is CAWTEGPYNSPLHF. CDR3 nucleotides: TGTGCCTGGACCGAGGGCCCCTATAATTCACCCCTCCACTTT.

In nucleotides, the CDR3 is TGTGCCAGCAGCTTAGTGGTAGCGGGAGGACCGGATACGCAGTATTTT. This encodes CASSLVVAGGPDTQYF. J is TRBJ2-3 and V is TRBV7-2; 10 bases fit TRBD2. In germline, CDR1 is SGHTA, CDR2 FQGNSA. The J segment lost 6 bases and the V segment lost 1 base, leaving 7 bases of the junction unmatched. The CDR3 spans 16 residues.

The genes are TRBV6-6 and TRBJ1-2; 10 bases are shared with TRBD1. Unmatched junction bases numbered 6, after V lost 6 bases and J lost 8 bases. Germline loops: CDR1 MNHNY, CDR2 SVGAGI (reference sequence). This CDR3 region has 13 residues. DNA for the CDR3: TGTGCCAGCAGATTAGGGACAGGGGTAGGCTACACCTTC. Protein product: CASRLGTGVGYTF.

The chain is built from TRBV13 and TRBJ1-4; D perhaps matches TRBD1 (5 bases). V dropped 1 base and J dropped 7 bases, with 7 bases sitting between them. The CDR3 is made up of 13 amino acids. CDR1 is PRHDT and CDR2 is FYEKMQ in the germline V gene (reference sequence). CDR3 protein: CASSLDRGEKLFF. The CDR3 DNA reads TGTGCCAGCAGCTTAGATAGGGGTGAAAAACTGTTTTTT.